Listed here is a single TCR beta chain. This entry comes from a study of blood T cell repertoires in COVID-19. Study summary: Sources were T cells, B-cell-depleted T cells, or PBMCs; the material itself was cDNA or gDNA.

In the authors' methods: Quantification of nucleated cells was approximated via reference gene primer amplification. Measured with immunoSEQ multiplex PCR; TCRdb has only the in-frame clones, and not every one. For V, J and clone size, that table is used; D and trimming come from the DNA. The sample shows approximately 90,000 clones, more than 75% of them seen only once. What was sequenced was peripheral blood. This receptor was taken from a woman older than 75 with acute or convalescent COVID-19.

The CDR3 sequence: CASRGLAGTKNIQYF. Here the CDR3 DNA reads TGTGCCAGCAGAGGCCTAGCGGGGACCAAAAACATTCAGTACTTC. The rearrangement links TRBV2 to TRBJ2-4; 9 nucleotides align to TRBD2. The CDR3 has 15 residues. V dropped 6 bases and J dropped 2; count of bases not matched to a gene: 5. Per the germline V gene, CDR1 is SNHLY and CDR2 is FYNNEI.